These T cell receptor beta chains were read from a single sample in a study of molecular identifiers for immune sequencing clone quantification. TCRdb analysed the PCR reads with MiXCR anew, one entry per CDR3 protein. This table has 90,000 or so distinct CDR3 sequences, around 20% appearing once. Source material: naive CD8+ T cells from blood, with Jurkat cell RNA spiked in. The receptors stem from a human donor in good health. Some libraries in this study had Jurkat cell RNA spiked in. The CDR3 runs from the conserved cysteine through the conserved F or W. Each record gives: J gene, clone size, V gene, D gene, CDR3 DNA, CDR3 protein. A D gene is named only where the DNA matches it firmly. The listing skips clone size in some rows; elsewhere it reads once, few, many or a size class.

TRBJ2-7	.	TRBV7-9	TRBD1	TGTGCCAGCAGCTTTTTATCCGGGACAGCCGAGCAGTACTTC	CASSFLSGTAEQYF
TRBJ2-7	many	TRBV21-1	.	TGTGCCAGCAGCAAAGAGGCTCGGGGCCCCTACGAGCAGTACTTC	CASSKEARGPYEQYF
TRBJ2-1	few	TRBV27	TRBD2	TGTGCCAGCAGTTTACGGGAGGGCCTTAATGAGCAGTTCTTC	CASSLREGLNEQFF
TRBJ2-7	many	TRBV29-1	.	TGCAGCGTTGCCCCTACAGACTACGAGCAGTACTTC	CSVAPTDYEQYF
TRBJ1-1	many	TRBV30	.	TGTGCCTGCCCTCAGGAGGGCAGTGAAGCTTTCTTT	CACPQEGSEAFF
TRBJ1-5	.	TRBV4-3	TRBD1	TGCGCCAGCAGCCAAGACGCAGGGGGGAGCAATCAGCCCCAGCATTTT	CASSQDAGGSNQPQHF
TRBJ2-7	.	TRBV7-2	.	TGTGCCAGCAATAACGGGAGTGACTACGAGCAGTACTTC	CASNNGSDYEQYF
TRBJ1-2	.	TRBV7-9	.	TGTGCCAGCAGCTACTGGACGGGCGGTCCTTTGACTAACTATGGCTACACCTTC	CASSYWTGGPLTNYGYTF
TRBJ2-3	.	TRBV11-2	.	TGTGCCAGCAGCTTACAGTGGGGATTTCTGGCAGATACGCAGTATTTT	CASSLQWGFLADTQYF
TRBJ1-4	many	TRBV7-9	.	TGTGCCAGCAGCCGGACAGACACCGAAAAACTGTTTTTT	CASSRTDTEKLFF
TRBJ2-7	many	TRBV6-5	TRBD1	TGTGCCAGCAGACCGGGACAGATCTACGAGCAGTACTTC	CASRPGQIYEQYF
TRBJ2-7	many	TRBV7-9	.	TGTGCCAGCAGCTTTACAGGGTCTGGGCAGTACTTC	CASSFTGSGQYF
TRBJ1-5	.	TRBV19	.	TGTGCCAGTAGTATAAGTCAAAATAGCAATCAGCCCCAGCATTTT	CASSISQNSNQPQHF
TRBJ2-7	many	TRBV3-1	.	TGTGCCAGCAGCCGTTCTATTGGCGGGTTTGGGTACGAGCAGTACTTC	CASSRSIGGFGYEQYF
TRBJ2-7	few	TRBV30	.	TGTGCCTGGAGTGTAGCTGGCTTGGGGGAGCAGTACTTC	CAWSVAGLGEQYF
TRBJ2-3	many	TRBV7-9	.	TGTGCCAGCAGCCCACCTAGTAGGGGAGATACGCAGTATTTT	CASSPPSRGDTQYF
TRBJ1-2	once	TRBV28	.	TGTGCCAGCAGACATAGGTACGGGGCCCTTAGGCACTATGGCTACACCTTC	CASRHRYGALRHYGYTF
TRBJ2-7	few	TRBV28	.	TGTGCCAGCAGTTTAGGGACGGGAGACCCCTACGAGCAGTACTTC	CASSLGTGDPYEQYF
TRBJ2-7	few	TRBV15	TRBD2	TGTGCCACCAGCAGACTAGCGGGAGCCGCCTACGAGCAGTACTTC	CATSRLAGAAYEQYF
TRBJ2-3	many	TRBV7-9	.	TGTGCCAGCAGCTCCGGCAGGGGTGGTACAGATACGCAGTATTTT	CASSSGRGGTDTQYF
TRBJ1-6	many	TRBV12-3/TRBV12-4	.	TGTGCCAGCAGTTTTGGGTCACCCCTCCACTTT	CASSFGSPLHF
TRBJ2-1	few	TRBV19	.	TGTGCCAGTAGTTTAACCGATGAGCAGTTCTTC	CASSLTDEQFF
TRBJ1-5	many	TRBV6-5	.	TGTGCCAGCAGTACAGGGTACAATCAGCCCCAGCATTTT	CASSTGYNQPQHF
TRBJ2-3	many	TRBV20-1	.	TGCAGTGCTAGAGATGACAGGAACACAGATACGCAGTATTTT	CSARDDRNTDTQYF
TRBJ2-2	few	TRBV4-3	.	TGCGCCAGCAGCCAAGCTCCCCGGTATAGCGGAGGAGCGAACACCGGGGAGCTGTTTTTT	CASSQAPRYSGGANTGELFF
TRBJ1-6	many	TRBV7-6	TRBD1	TGTGCCAGCAGCGACACGGGGACAGCCAATAATTCACCCCTCCACTTT	CASSDTGTANNSPLHF
TRBJ2-3	many	TRBV12-3/TRBV12-4	.	TGTGCCAGCAGTTTTAGCCTAGCGTCAAATACGCAGTATTTT	CASSFSLASNTQYF
TRBJ2-2	few	TRBV7-9	.	TGTGCCAGCAGCAGACCTAAAGGACTAAACACCGGGGAGCTGTTTTTT	CASSRPKGLNTGELFF
TRBJ2-7	many	TRBV19	TRBD2	TGTGCCAGTAGTATAGGACTAGCGGGAGGGAACGAGCAGTACTTC	CASSIGLAGGNEQYF
TRBJ2-1	.	TRBV14	TRBD1	TGTGCCAGCAGCCAAGATTGGGGGACAGGGAACTACAATGAGCAGTTCTTC	CASSQDWGTGNYNEQFF
TRBJ2-7	many	TRBV20-1	TRBD2	TGCAGTGCCGTACTAGCGGGAACCTACGAGCAGTACTTC	CSAVLAGTYEQYF
TRBJ2-7	many	TRBV6-2/TRBV6-3	TRBD2	TGTGCCAGCAGTTACTCTGCGGGAGGGTCCGAGCAGTACTTC	CASSYSAGGSEQYF
TRBJ1-2	many	TRBV4-1	TRBD1	TGCGCCAGCAGCCCGGGACAGGGGTTGAAGGGCTACACCTTC	CASSPGQGLKGYTF
TRBJ2-7	.	TRBV25-1	.	.	CASSVGPGSYEQYF
TRBJ2-1	few	TRBV19	.	TGTGCCAGTAGTATCGGGTCGTTCTCCTACAATGAGCAGTTCTTC	CASSIGSFSYNEQFF
TRBJ1-1	many	TRBV6-5	.	TGTGCCAGCAGTTACTCGTGGCAGGGAGACACTGAAGCTTTCTTT	CASSYSWQGDTEAFF
TRBJ2-1	few	TRBV29-1	TRBD2	TGCAGCAGTAGCGGGAGTGTCTCCTACAATGAGCAGTTCTTC	CSSSGSVSYNEQFF
TRBJ2-7	.	TRBV5-4	TRBD1	TGTGCCAGCAGCTTGGCCAGGGGGAGCTACGAGCAGTACTTC	CASSLARGSYEQYF
TRBJ2-5	many	TRBV5-6	.	TGTGCCAGCAGCCTTGAGTACCAAGAGACCCAGTACTTC	CASSLEYQETQYF
TRBJ2-2	many	TRBV9	TRBD2	TGTGCCAGCAGCGTAGTACCGGCTAGCGGCAGGGACACCGGGGAGCTGTTTTTT	CASSVVPASGRDTGELFF
TRBJ2-1	.	TRBV5-4	.	TGTGCCAGCAGCGAAGACCCGACAAACAATGAGCAGTTCTTC	CASSEDPTNNEQFF
TRBJ1-2	.	TRBV7-9	.	TGTGCCAGCACCTGGAAGGGAGGGGTTCACTATGGCTACACCTTC	CASTWKGGVHYGYTF
TRBJ1-2	few	TRBV24-1	.	TGTGCCACCAGTGATTCGGCAGGGGTTTATGGCTACACCTTC	CATSDSAGVYGYTF
TRBJ2-5	.	TRBV4-3	TRBD1	TGCGCCAGCAGCCAAGATCCTTCCGGACAGGGGGAAGAGACCCAGTACTTC	CASSQDPSGQGEETQYF
TRBJ2-3	few	TRBV7-6	.	TGTGCCAGCAGCTCCGGGACCAGCCCAGATACGCAGTATTTT	CASSSGTSPDTQYF
TRBJ1-3	.	TRBV19	TRBD1	TGTGCCAGTACCCTCAGGGGGGGGTCTGGAAACACCATATATTTT	CASTLRGGSGNTIYF
TRBJ1-1	.	TRBV3-1	.	TGCGCCAGCAGCCCCAGCCCGAGCACTGGAGCTTTCTTT	CASSPSPSTGAFF
TRBJ2-1	.	TRBV5-1	.	TGCGCCAGCAGCTTGTACAGGGAGCCCTCCTACAATGAGCAGTTCTTC	CASSLYREPSYNEQFF
TRBJ2-1	.	TRBV6-1	TRBD2	TGTGCCAGCAGTAAAGGCCTGACTAGCGCTTACAATGAGCAGTTCTTC	CASSKGLTSAYNEQFF
TRBJ2-1	many	TRBV6-5	.	TGTGCCAGCAGTGACTCATCAGTCTCCTACAATGAGCAGTTCTTC	CASSDSSVSYNEQFF
TRBJ2-2	many	TRBV20-1	.	TGCAGTGCTAGAGATAAGCACGAGAGAATCACCGGGGAGCTGTTTTTT	CSARDKHERITGELFF
TRBJ2-7	many	TRBV4-1	.	TGCGCCAGCAGCCCCCTAACCGGGAACCCCTACGAGCAGTACTTC	CASSPLTGNPYEQYF
TRBJ1-1	.	TRBV5-4	.	TGTGCCAGCAGCTTGGGACTGGCAGCCCCTGAAGCTTTCTTT	CASSLGLAAPEAFF
TRBJ2-7	.	TRBV7-9	TRBD1	TGTGCCAGCACCTCTTCGACAGGGGAACTGACCCACGAGCAGTACTTC	CASTSSTGELTHEQYF
TRBJ2-1	once	TRBV28	.	TGTGCCAGCACTACCTCCTACGGGGTCTCCCACAATGAGCAGTTCTTC	CASTTSYGVSHNEQFF